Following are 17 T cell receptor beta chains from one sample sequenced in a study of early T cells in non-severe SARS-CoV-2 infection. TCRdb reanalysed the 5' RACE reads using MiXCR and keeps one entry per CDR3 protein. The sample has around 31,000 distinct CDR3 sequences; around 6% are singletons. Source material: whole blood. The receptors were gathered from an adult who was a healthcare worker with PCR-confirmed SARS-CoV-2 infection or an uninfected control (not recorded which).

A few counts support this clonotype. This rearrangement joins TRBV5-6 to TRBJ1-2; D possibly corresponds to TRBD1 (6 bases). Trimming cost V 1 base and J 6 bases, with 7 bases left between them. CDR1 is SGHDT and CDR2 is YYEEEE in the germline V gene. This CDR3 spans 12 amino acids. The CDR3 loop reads CASSLKGDGYTF. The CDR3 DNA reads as TGTGCCAGCAGCTTGAAGGGGGATGGCTACACCTTC.

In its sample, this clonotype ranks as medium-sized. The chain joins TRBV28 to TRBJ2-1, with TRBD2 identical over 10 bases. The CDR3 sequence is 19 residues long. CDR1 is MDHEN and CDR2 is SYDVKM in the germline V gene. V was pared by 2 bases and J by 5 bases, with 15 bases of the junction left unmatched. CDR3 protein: CASSLNLLWGLASNNEQFF. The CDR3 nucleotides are TGTGCCAGCAGTTTAAATCTGCTTTGGGGACTAGCGTCAAACAATGAGCAGTTCTTC.

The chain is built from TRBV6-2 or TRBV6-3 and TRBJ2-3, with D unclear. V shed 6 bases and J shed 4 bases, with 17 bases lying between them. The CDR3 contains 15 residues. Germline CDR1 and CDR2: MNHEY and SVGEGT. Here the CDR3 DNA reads TGTGCCAGCAGCCTCCTTTCTTCCTATCCAGATACGCAGTATTTT. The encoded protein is CASSLLSSYPDTQYF.

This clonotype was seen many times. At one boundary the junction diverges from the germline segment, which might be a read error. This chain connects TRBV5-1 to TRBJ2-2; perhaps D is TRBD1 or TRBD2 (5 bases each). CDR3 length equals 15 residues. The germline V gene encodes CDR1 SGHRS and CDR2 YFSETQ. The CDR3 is CASSLGRPDTGELFF. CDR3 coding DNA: TGCGCCAGCAGCTTAGGACGGCCGGACACCGGGGAGCTTTTTTTT.

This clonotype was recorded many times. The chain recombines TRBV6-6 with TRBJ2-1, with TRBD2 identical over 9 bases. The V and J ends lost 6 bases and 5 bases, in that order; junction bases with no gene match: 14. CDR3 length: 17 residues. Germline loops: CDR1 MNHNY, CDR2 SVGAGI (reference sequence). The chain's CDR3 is CASSPRGAGGPDNEQFF. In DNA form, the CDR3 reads TGTGCCAGCAGCCCCCGTGGGGCGGGAGGGCCGGACAATGAGCAGTTCTTC.

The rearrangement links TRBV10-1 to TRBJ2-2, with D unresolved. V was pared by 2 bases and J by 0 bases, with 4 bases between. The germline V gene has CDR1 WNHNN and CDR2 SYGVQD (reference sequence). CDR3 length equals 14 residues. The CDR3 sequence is CASSETANTGELFF. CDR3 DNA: TGCGCCAGCAGTGAGACAGCGAACACCGGGGAGCTGTTTTTT.

CDR3 loop: CASSLPSANEQFF. The CDR3 DNA reads as TGTGCCAGCAGCCTACCCTCTGCAAATGAGCAGTTCTTC. The chain has TRBV5-4 and TRBJ2-1; D remains ambiguous. The CDR3 length is 13 residues. Trimming removed 4 bases at V and 7 bases at J, with 12 bases between. Looked up from germline, CDR1 is SGHNT and CDR2 is YYREEE (reference sequence).

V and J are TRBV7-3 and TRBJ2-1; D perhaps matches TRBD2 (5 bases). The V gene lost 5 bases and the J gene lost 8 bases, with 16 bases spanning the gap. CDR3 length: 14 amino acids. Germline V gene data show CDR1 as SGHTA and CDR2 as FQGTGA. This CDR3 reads CASSPEASRDEQFF. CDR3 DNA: TGTGCCAGCAGCCCAGAGGCTAGCCGGGATGAGCAGTTCTTC.

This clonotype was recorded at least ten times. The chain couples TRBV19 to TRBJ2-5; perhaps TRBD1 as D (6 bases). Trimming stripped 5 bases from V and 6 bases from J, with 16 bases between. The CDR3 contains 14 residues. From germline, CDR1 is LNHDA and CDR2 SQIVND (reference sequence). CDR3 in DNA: TGTGCCAGTAGTCCCTACCAGGGGTGGAAGACCCAGTACTTC. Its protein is CASSPYQGWKTQYF.

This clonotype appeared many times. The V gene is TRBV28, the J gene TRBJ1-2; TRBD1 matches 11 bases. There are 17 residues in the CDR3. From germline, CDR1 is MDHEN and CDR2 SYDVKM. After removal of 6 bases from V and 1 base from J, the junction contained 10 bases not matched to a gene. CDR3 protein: CASRPGTGGWYNYGYTF. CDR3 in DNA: TGTGCCAGCAGACCCGGGACAGGGGGGTGGTATAACTATGGCTACACCTTC.

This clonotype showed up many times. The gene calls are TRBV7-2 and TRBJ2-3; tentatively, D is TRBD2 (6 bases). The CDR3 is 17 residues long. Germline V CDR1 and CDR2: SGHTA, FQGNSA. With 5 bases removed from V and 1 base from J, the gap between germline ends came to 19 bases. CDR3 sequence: CASSTRDSSLGTDTQYF. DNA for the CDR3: TGTGCCAGCAGCACCCGGGACTCGTCCTTGGGCACAGATACGCAGTATTTT.

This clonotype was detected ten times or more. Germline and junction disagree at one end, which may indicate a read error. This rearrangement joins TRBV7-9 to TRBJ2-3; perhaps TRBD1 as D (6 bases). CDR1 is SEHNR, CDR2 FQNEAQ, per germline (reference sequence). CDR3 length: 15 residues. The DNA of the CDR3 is TGTGCCAGCAGCTTAGGGGGGCAGCAACAGTCTACGAAGTATTTT. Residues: CASSLGGQQQSTKYF.

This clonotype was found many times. This CDR3 reads CASSLSGLPYNEQFF. The CDR3 DNA sequence: TGTGCCAGCAGCTTATCGGGACTCCCCTACAATGAGCAGTTCTTC. V and J are TRBV7-2 and TRBJ2-1; maybe TRBD2 (6 bases). CDR3 length: 15 amino acids. The V end lost 2 bases, the J end lost 2 bases, and 10 bases lay between the germline ends. Germline V gives CDR1 SGHTA, CDR2 FQGNSA.

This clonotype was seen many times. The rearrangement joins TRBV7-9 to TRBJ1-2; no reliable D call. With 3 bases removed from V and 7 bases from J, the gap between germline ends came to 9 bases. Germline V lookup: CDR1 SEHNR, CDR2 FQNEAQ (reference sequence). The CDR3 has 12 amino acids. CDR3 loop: CASSFHSGGYTF. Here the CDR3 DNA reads TGTGCCAGCAGCTTCCACAGTGGTGGCTACACCTTC.

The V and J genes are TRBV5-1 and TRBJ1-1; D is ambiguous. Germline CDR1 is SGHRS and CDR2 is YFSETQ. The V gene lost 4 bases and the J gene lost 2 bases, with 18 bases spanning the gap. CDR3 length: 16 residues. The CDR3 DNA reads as TGCGCCAGCAGCACAAGGGTACGGGTCCGAAACACTGAAGCTTTCTTT. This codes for CASSTRVRVRNTEAFF. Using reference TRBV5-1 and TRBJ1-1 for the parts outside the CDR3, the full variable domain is KAGVTQTPRYLIKTRGQQVTLSCSPISGHRSVSWYQQTPGQGLQFLFEYFSETQRNKGNFPGRFSGRQFSNSRSEMNVSTLELGDSALYLCASSTRVRVRNTEAFFGQGTRLTVV.

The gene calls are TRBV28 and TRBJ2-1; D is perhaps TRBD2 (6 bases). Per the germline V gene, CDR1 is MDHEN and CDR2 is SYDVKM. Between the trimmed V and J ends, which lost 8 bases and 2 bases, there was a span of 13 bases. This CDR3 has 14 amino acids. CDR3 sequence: CASFAGTAYNEQFF. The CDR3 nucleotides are TGTGCCAGCTTTGCTGGGACTGCCTACAATGAGCAGTTCTTC. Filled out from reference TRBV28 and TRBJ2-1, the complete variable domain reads DVKVTQSSRYLVKRTGEKVFLECVQDMDHENMFWYRQDPGLGLRLIYFSYDVKMKEKGDIPEGYSVSREKKERFSLILESASTNQTSMYLCASFAGTAYNEQFFGPGTRLTVL.

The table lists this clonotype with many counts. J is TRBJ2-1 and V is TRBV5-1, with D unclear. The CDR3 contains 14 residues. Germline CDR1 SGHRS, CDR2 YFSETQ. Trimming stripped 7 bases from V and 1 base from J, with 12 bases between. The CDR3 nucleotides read TGCGCCAGCTCGAGAATGAATTCCTACAATGAGCAGTTCTTC. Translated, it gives CASSRMNSYNEQFF.